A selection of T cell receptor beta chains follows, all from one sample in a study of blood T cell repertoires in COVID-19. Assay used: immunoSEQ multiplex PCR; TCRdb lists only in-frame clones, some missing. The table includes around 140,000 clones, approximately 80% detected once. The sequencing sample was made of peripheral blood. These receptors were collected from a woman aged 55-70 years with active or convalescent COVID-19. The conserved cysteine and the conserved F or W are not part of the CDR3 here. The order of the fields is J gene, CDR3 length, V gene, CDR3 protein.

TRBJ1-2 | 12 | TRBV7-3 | ASSQPQANYGYT
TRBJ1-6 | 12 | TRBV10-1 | ASSQGAWNSPLH
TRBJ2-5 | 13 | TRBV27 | ASRPAGGRRETQY
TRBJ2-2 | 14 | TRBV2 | ASSDFWQGSTGELF
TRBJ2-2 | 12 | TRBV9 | ASSVIGSAGELF
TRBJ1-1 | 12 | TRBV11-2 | ASSLRQGNTEAF
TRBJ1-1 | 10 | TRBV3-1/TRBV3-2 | ASTQGQGRAF
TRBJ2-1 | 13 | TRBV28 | ASSDTSGGNRAQF
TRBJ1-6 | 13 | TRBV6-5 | ASSYYGQGSSPLH
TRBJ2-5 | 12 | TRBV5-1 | ASSAYPGGETQY
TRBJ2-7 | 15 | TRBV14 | ASSQEKEGRRSYEQY
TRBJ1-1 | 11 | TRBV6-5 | ASSLITVSEAF
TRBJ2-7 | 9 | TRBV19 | ASRSGYEQY
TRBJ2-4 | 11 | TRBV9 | ASSAGLLNIQY
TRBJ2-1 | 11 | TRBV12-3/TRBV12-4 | ASSFRQAGEQF
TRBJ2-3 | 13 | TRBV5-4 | ASSQGDFSTDTQY
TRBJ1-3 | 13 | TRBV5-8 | ASSLRDSSGNTIY